This record looks at one T cell receptor beta chain sequence and its context. The data are from a study of blood T cell repertoires in COVID-19. The wider study: Acute and convalescent COVID-19 specimens originated in the United States, Italy and Spain. From T cells, B-cell-depleted T cells, or PBMCs came the material, which was cDNA or gDNA.

In the original workflow: The authors estimated nucleated cell counts from reference gene primer amplification. Profiling relied on immunoSEQ multiplex PCR, and the TCRdb table lists in-frame clones only, not all of them. That table furnishes V, J and clone size, whereas the DNA furnished D and trimming. The sample has about 200,000 clones, around four fifths seen once; the top ten hold around 2.3%. Germline CDR1 SGHVS, CDR2 FQNEAQ. The V gene lost 3 bases and the J gene lost 0 bases, with 9 bases spanning the gap. The CDR3 runs to 14 residues. The TCR was taken from a woman in her thirties or forties with active or convalescent COVID-19. Sequenced material: peripheral blood. The V call is TRBV7-8, the J call TRBJ2-7, with a tentative D call TRBD1 (6 bases). The CDR3 sequence is CASSFMDSSYEQYF. The DNA for the CDR3 is TGTGCCAGCAGCTTTATGGACAGCTCCTACGAGCAGTACTTC.